The clone carrying this TCR beta chain was seen a few times. Its antigen is not identified. This entry is derived from a study of T cell repertoires in cytomegalovirus infection. Study as a whole: From public TCR beta signatures came an indication of both CMV infection and matching HLA type.

This CDR3 comprises 12 residues. Per germline, CDR1 LNHDA and CDR2 SQIVND (reference sequence). Trimming stripped 8 bases from V and 7 bases from J, with 14 bases between. Each CDR3 protein gets one entry after TCRdb re-called the reads with MiXCR. The repertoire holds roughly 570,000 distinct CDR3 sequences, almost 40% seen once, with roughly 50% in the top ten. This chain connects TRBV19 to TRBJ2-5, with D perhaps TRBD2 (6 bases). The sample consisted of cultured PBMCs, taken from culture after CMV antigen stimulation. The receptor comes from a human donor in good health (CMV status not recorded). Some clones in this sample may be carry-over from other donors' samples. The CDR3 DNA is TGTGCCAGTGAAGGAGGGACGGGGACCCAGTACTTC. Amino acids: CASEGGTGTQYF. Filled out from reference TRBV19 and TRBJ2-5, the complete variable domain reads DGGITQSPKYLFRKEGQNVTLSCEQNLNHDAMYWYRQDPGQGLRLIYYSQIVNDFQKGDIAEGYSVSREKKESFPLTVTSAQKNPTAFYLCASEGGTGTQYFGPGTRLLVL.